This TCR beta chain comes out of a study of T cell repertoires in cytomegalovirus infection. Across the study: Carrying CMV and the relevant HLA type showed in public TCR beta signatures.

As to this clonotype: Its specificity is not known.

TCRdb reanalysed the reads using MiXCR and keeps one entry per CDR3 protein. This table has hundreds of thousands of distinct CDR3 sequences, around 35% appearing once. Trimming shortened V by 4 bases and J by 1 base, and 17 bases separated the two germline ends. Germline V lookup: CDR1 MGHRA, CDR2 YSYEKL. There are 16 residues in the CDR3. This specimen was cultured PBMCs, taken from culture after CMV antigen stimulation. This TCR was sampled from a human donor in good health (CMV status not recorded). Some clones in this sample may be carry-over from other donors' samples. The V and J genes are TRBV4-1 and TRBJ2-7, with D perhaps assigned TRBD1 or TRBD2 (7 bases each). The CDR3 spells CASSPGGDRGSYEQYF. The CDR3 DNA is TGCGCCAGCAGCCCAGGGGGGGACCGCGGATCCTACGAGCAGTACTTC.